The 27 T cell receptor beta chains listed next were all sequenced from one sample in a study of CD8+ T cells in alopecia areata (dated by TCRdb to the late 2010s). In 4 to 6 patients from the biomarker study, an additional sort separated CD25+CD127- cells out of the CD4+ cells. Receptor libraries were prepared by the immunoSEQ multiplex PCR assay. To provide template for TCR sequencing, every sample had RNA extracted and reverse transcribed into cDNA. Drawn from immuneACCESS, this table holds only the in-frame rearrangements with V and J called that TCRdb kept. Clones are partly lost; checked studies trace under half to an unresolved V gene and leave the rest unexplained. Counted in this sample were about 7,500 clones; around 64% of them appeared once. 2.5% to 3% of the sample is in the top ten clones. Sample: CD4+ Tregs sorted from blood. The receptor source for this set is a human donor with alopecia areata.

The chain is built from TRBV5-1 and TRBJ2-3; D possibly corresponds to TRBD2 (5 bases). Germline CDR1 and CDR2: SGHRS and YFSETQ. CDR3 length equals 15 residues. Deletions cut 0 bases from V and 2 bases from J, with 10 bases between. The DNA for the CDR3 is TGCGCCAGCAGCTTGGGGATGGGAGACACAGATACGCAGTATTTT. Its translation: CASSLGMGDTDTQYF.

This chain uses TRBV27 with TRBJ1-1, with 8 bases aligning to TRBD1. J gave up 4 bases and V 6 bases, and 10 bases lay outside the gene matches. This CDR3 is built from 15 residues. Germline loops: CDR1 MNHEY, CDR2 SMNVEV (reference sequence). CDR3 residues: CASSRGGQGVTEAFF. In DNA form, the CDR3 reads TGTGCCAGCAGCAGAGGAGGACAGGGAGTCACTGAAGCTTTCTTT.

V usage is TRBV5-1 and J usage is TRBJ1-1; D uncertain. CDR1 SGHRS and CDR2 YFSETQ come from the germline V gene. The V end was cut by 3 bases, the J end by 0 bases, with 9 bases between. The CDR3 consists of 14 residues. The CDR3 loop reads CASSSNGLNTEAFF. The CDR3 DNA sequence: TGCGCCAGCAGCTCTAACGGGCTGAACACTGAAGCTTTCTTT.

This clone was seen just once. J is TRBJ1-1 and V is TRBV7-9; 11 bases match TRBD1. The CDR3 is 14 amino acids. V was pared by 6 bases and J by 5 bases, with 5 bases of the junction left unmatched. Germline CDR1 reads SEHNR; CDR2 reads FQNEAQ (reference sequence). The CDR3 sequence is CASRADRGRTEAFF. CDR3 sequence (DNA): TGTGCCAGCAGGGCGGACAGGGGGCGGACTGAAGCTTTCTTT.

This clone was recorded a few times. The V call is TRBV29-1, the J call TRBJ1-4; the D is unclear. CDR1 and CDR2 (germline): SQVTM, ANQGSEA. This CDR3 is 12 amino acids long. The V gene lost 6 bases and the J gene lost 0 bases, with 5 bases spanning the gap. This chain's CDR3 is CSVGATNEKLFF. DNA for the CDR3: TGCAGCGTAGGAGCAACTAATGAAAAACTGTTTTTT. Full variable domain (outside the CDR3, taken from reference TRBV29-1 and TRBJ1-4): SAVISQKPSRDICQRGTSLTIQCQVDSQVTMMFWYRQQPGQSLTLIATANQGSEATYESGFVIDKFPISRPNLTFSTLTVSNMSPEDSSIYLCSVGATNEKLFFGSGTQLSVL.

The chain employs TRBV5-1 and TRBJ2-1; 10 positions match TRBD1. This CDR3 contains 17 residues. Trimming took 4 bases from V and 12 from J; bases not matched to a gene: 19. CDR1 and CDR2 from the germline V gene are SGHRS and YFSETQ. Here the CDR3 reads CASSQPKGTGATLGQFF. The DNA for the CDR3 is TGCGCCAGCAGCCAACCGAAGGGGACAGGGGCGACCTTGGGGCAGTTCTTC.

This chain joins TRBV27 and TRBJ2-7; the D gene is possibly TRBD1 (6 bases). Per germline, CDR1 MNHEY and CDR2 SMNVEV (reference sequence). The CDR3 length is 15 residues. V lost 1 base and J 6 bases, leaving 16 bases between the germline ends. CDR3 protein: CASSLFAQGVREQYF. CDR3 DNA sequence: TGTGCCAGCAGTTTATTCGCACAGGGCGTCCGCGAGCAGTACTTC.

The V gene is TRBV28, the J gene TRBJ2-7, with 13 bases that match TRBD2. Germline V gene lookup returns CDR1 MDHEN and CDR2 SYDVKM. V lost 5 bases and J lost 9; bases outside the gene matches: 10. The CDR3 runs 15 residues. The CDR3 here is CASSPRTSGSNWQYF. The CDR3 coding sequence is TGTGCCAGCAGTCCCCGGACTAGCGGGAGTAACTGGCAGTACTTC.

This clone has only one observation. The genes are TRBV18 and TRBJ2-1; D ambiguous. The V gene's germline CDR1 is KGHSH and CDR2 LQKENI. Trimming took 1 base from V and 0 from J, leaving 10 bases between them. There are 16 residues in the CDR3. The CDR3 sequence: CASSPRAESSYNEQFF. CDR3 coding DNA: TGTGCCAGCTCACCACGGGCGGAGAGCTCCTACAATGAGCAGTTCTTC.

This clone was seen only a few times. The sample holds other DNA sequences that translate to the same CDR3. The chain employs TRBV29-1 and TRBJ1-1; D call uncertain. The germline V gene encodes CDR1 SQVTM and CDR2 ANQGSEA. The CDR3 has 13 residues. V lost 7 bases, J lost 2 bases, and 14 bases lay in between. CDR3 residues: CSAKTAINTEAFF. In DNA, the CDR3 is TGCAGCGCGAAGACGGCCATTAACACTGAAGCTTTCTTT.

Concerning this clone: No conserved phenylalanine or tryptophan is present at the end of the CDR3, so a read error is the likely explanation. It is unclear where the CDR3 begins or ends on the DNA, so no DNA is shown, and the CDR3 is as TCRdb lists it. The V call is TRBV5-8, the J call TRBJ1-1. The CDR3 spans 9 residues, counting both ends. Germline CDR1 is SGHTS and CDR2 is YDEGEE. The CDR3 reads CASSFAGGL.

In DNA form, the CDR3 reads TGTGCCAGCAGTTTATTACCGGGACTAGCACAAGGGGAGCAGTACTTC. Its translation: CASSLLPGLAQGEQYF. The genes are TRBV7-6 and TRBJ2-7, with 9 bases identical to TRBD2. J gave up 7 bases and V 6 bases, and 16 bases lay outside the gene matches. The CDR3 runs 16 residues. Germline V gives CDR1 SGHVS, CDR2 FNYEAQ.

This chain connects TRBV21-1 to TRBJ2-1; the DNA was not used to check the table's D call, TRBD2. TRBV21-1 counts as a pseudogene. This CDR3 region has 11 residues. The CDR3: CASSKGGEQFF. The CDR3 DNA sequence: TGTGCCAGCAGCAAAGGAGGGGAGCAGTTCTTC.

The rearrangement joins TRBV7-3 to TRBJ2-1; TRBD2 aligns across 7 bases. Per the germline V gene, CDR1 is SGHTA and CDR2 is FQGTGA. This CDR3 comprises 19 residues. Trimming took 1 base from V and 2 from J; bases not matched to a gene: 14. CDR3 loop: CASSLNPFDERGPYNEQFF. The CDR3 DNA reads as TGTGCCAGCAGCTTAAACCCCTTTGATGAGCGGGGACCCTACAATGAGCAGTTCTTC.

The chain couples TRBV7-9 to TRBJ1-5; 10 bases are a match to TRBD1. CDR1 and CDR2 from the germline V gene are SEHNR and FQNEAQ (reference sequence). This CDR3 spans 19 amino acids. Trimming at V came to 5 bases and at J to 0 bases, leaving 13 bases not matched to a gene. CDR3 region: CASSKDLGQGIYSNQPQHF. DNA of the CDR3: TGTGCCAGCAGCAAAGACCTGGGACAGGGGATATATAGCAATCAGCCCCAGCATTTT.

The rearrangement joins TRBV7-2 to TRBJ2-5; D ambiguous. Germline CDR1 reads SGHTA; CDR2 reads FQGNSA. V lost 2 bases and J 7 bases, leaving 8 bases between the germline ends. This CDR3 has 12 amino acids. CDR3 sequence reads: CASSLSSRTQYF. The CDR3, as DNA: TGTGCCAGCAGCTTAAGCTCGCGGACCCAGTACTTC.

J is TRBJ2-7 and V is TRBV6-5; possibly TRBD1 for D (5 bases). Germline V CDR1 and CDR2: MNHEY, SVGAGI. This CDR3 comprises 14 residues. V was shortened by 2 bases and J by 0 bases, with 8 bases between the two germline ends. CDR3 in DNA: TGTGCCAGCAGTTACGTCCAGGGCTCCTACGAGCAGTACTTC. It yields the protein CASSYVQGSYEQYF.

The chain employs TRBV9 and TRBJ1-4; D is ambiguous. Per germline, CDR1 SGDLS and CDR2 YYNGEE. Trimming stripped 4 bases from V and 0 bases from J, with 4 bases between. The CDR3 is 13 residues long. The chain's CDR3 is CASSPSTNEKLFF. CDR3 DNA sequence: TGTGCCAGCAGCCCATCAACTAATGAAAAACTGTTTTTT.

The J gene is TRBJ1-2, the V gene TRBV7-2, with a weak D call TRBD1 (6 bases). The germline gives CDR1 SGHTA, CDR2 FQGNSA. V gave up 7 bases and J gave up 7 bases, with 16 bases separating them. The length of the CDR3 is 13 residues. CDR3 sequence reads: CASNLGTFSGYTF. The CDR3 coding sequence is TGTGCCAGCAACCTAGGGACATTTAGTGGCTACACCTTC.

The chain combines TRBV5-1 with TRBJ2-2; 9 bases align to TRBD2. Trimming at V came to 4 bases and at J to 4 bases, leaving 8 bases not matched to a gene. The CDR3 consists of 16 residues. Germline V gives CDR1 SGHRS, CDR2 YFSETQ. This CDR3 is CASSPGAGGITGELFF. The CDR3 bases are TGCGCCAGCAGCCCTGGAGCGGGGGGTATCACCGGGGAGCTGTTTTTT.

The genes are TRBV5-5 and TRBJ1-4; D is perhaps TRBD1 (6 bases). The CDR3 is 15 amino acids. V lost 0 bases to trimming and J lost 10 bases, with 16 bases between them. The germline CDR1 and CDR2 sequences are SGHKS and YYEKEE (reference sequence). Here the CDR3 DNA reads TGTGCCAGCAGCTTGGAAGCAGGGGCTGTTGGAAAACTGTTTTTT. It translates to CASSLEAGAVGKLFF. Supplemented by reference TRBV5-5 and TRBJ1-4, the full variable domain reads DAGVTQSPTHLIKTRGQQVTLRCSPISGHKSVSWYQQVLGQGPQFIFQYYEKEERGRGNFPDRFSARQFPNYSSELNVNALLLGDSALYLCASSLEAGAVGKLFFGSGTQLSVL.

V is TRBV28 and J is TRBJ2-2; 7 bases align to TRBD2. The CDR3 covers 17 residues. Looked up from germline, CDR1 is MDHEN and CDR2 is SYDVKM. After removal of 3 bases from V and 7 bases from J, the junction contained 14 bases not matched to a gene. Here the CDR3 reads CASSFPTGGSNIGELFF. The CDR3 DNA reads TGTGCCAGCAGTTTCCCAACTGGCGGGAGTAATATCGGGGAGCTGTTTTTT.

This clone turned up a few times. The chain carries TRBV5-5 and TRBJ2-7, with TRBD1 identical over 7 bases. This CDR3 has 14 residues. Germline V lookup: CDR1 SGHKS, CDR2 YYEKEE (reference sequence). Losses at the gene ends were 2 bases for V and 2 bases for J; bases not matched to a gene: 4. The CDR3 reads CASSFTGDTYEQYF. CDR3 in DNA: TGTGCCAGCAGCTTTACAGGGGACACCTACGAGCAGTACTTC.

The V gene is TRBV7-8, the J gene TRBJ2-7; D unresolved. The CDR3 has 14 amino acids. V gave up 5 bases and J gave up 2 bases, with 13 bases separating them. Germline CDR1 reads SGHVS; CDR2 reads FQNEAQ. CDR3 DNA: TGTGCCAGCAGCCCCCCCCGACTTCCCTACGAGCAGTACTTC. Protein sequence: CASSPPRLPYEQYF.

The CDR3 region has the DNA TGTGCCAGCAGCACACTTAGCGGCAAGACCCAGTACTTC. As protein: CASSTLSGKTQYF. This chain uses TRBV11-2 with TRBJ2-5, with D perhaps matching TRBD2 (6 bases). CDR1 and CDR2 (germline): SGHAT, FQNNGV. Trimming stripped 5 bases from V and 6 bases from J, with 13 bases between. This CDR3 is 13 amino acids long.

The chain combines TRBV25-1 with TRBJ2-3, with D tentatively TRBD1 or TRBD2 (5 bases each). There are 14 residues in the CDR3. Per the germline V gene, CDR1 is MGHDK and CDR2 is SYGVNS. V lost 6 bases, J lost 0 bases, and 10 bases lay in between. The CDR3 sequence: CASRGVLSTDTQYF. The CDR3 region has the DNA TGTGCCAGCAGGGGGGTTTTGAGCACAGATACGCAGTATTTT. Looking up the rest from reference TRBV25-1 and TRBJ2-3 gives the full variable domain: EADIYQTPRYLVIGTGKKITLECSQTMGHDKMYWYQQDPGMELHLIHYSYGVNSTEKGDLSSESTVSRIRTEHFPLTLESARPSHTSQYLCASRGVLSTDTQYFGPGTRLTVL.

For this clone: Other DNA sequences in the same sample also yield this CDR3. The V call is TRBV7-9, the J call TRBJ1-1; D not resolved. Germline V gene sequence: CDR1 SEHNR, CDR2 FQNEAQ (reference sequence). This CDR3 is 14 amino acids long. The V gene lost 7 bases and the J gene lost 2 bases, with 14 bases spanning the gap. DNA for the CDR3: TGTGCCAGCACCTGGGATCGACGAAACACTGAAGCTTTCTTT. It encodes CASTWDRRNTEAFF.